This TCR beta chain comes out of a study of CD8+CD57+ T cells in acquired aplastic anemia. Study background: An average of roughly 10 million reads for CD4+ cells was obtained from healthy donors.

CDR3 length: 12 amino acids. Germline CDR1 reads SNHLY; CDR2 reads FYNNEI. Between the trimmed V and J ends, which lost 6 bases and 5 bases, there was a span of 10 bases. Whole-study results and caveats: Both patients and controls carried the same twenty-nine CD8+ CDR3 sequences.

Genomic DNA provided the template from which TCR beta VDJ and CDR3 profiles were obtained. TCRdb re-called the reads with MiXCR, one entry per CDR3 protein. The sample includes 150,000 to 200,000 distinct CDR3 sequences, roughly 45% of them seen just once. This clonotype showed up many times. Its antigen is not identified. The TCR was taken from a human donor in good health. The V and J genes are TRBV2 and TRBJ2-5, with D possibly matching TRBD1 (5 bases). Sequenced: sorted CD4+, CD8+, or CD8+CD57+ T cells (not recorded which) from PBMCs. The CDR3 nucleotides are TGTGCCAGCAGAGGGGATGGGGAGACCCAGTACTTC. This gives the protein CASRGDGETQYF.